Listed below are T cell receptor beta chains from one sample, sequenced in a study of identical twins. One entry per CDR3 protein results from TCRdb running MiXCR on the 5' RACE reads. The table records 1.5 million to 2 million distinct CDR3 sequences, less than 40% of them present only once. What was sequenced was cord blood. The origin of the receptors is a newborn girl in good health. The CDR3 runs from the conserved cysteine through the conserved F or W. D genes are given only for firm matches. The size field is filled for only some rows; it gives once, few, many or a size class.

clone_size j_call d_call v_call cdr3_nt cdr3_aa
few TRBJ2-1 . TRBV7-9 TGTGCCAGCAGCTTAACTCCGACTGGATACAATGAGCAGTTCTTC CASSLTPTGYNEQFF
. TRBJ2-1 TRBD2 TRBV5-1 TGCGCCAGCAGCCTGCTTCAGGGAGGGTCCAATGAGCAGTTCTTC CASSLLQGGSNEQFF
. TRBJ2-7 . TRBV30 TGTGCCTGGAGTGTACAGGCTTTCTCCTACGAGCAGTACTTC CAWSVQAFSYEQYF
. TRBJ2-5 . TRBV7-6 TGTGCCAGCAGCCCCGGCGTAACGACGAATGAGCAGTACTTC CASSPGVTTNEQYF
. TRBJ2-1 TRBD1 TRBV12-3/TRBV12-4 TGTGCCAGCAGTTTCGGGACAGGTTTCGCCAATGAGCAGTTCTTC CASSFGTGFANEQFF
. TRBJ1-2 . TRBV25-1 TGTGCCAGCAGTTGGCCTGGCAGCAACTATGGCTACACCTTC CASSWPGSNYGYTF
few TRBJ2-4 . TRBV18 TGTGCCAGCTCATCCCCCACCAAAAACATTCAGTACTTC CASSSPTKNIQYF
. TRBJ1-2 . TRBV7-6 TGTGCCAGCAGCTCCGGGGACGGAGTTAACTATGGCTACACCTTC CASSSGDGVNYGYTF
few TRBJ2-7 TRBD2 TRBV15 TGTGCCACCAGCAGGGACAGGACTAGCGGGATCCAAGTATACGAGCAGTACTTC CATSRDRTSGIQVYEQYF
. TRBJ2-7 . TRBV20-1 TGCAGTGCCCGAACGTTGGGTTACGAGCAGTACTTC CSARTLGYEQYF
few TRBJ2-7 . TRBV28 TGTGCCAGCAGTTACGTTTTAGGGAGCTCCTACGAGCAGTACTTC CASSYVLGSSYEQYF
. TRBJ2-3 TRBD2 TRBV20-1 TGCAGTGCTTACTCCGTGACTAGCGGGTTACCTGATACGCAGTATTTT CSAYSVTSGLPDTQYF
. TRBJ1-1 . TRBV30 TGTGCCTGGAGTGTATGGGGGAACACTGAAGCTTTCTTT CAWSVWGNTEAFF
. TRBJ2-7 . TRBV12-3/TRBV12-4 TGTGCCAGCAGTATTCGGACGGCCTACGAGCAGTACTTC CASSIRTAYEQYF
once TRBJ1-2 TRBD1 TRBV20-1 TGCAGTGCTAGAGATTGGGGGACAGGCTATGGCTACACCTTC CSARDWGTGYGYTF
few TRBJ2-7 . TRBV5-1 TGCGCCAGCAGCTTGGGTGTTAGCTGGAGCTCCTACGAGCAGTACTTC CASSLGVSWSSYEQYF
. TRBJ1-2 TRBD1 TRBV6-1 TGTGCCAGCAGTGAAAAGGACAGGCTTTATGGCTACACCTTC CASSEKDRLYGYTF
. TRBJ2-5 . TRBV27 TGTGCCAGCAGTCCAGGGGGGGGAGGTCAAGAGACCCAGTACTTC CASSPGGGGQETQYF
. TRBJ2-6 . TRBV12-3/TRBV12-4 TGTGCCGCTGGCCCCTCTGGGGCCAACGTCCTGACTTTC CAAGPSGANVLTF
. TRBJ2-7 . TRBV7-9 TGTGCCAGCAGCTTAGCCGGGACCCACGAGCAGTACTTC CASSLAGTHEQYF
few TRBJ1-2 TRBD1 TRBV28 TGTGCCAGCAGCCGCAAATTTGGGACAGGGGGCGATGGCTACACCTTC CASSRKFGTGGDGYTF
many TRBJ2-1 TRBD1 TRBV5-1 TGCGCCAGCAGCTTGGAGGACAGGGGCTACAATGAGCAGTTCTTC CASSLEDRGYNEQFF
. TRBJ1-5 TRBD1 TRBV12-3/TRBV12-4 TGTGCCAGCAGTCCCCGGACAGGGCACAATCAGCCCCAGCATTTT CASSPRTGHNQPQHF
few TRBJ2-3 . TRBV9 TGTGCCAGCAGCGTAGACCCCGATAGCACAGATACGCAGTATTTT CASSVDPDSTDTQYF
. TRBJ2-7 . TRBV10-3 TGTGCCATCAGTGCCCCAGACAGGATCTACGAGCAGTACTTC CAISAPDRIYEQYF
. TRBJ2-3 TRBD1 TRBV5-6 TGTGCCAGCAGCCCGAGAGGACAGGGGGCTCCCGCAGATACGCAGTATTTT CASSPRGQGAPADTQYF
once TRBJ2-7 TRBD2 TRBV4-2 TGTGCCAGCAGCCCTCATGCCCGGGCGGGAGGATCCTACGAGCAGTACTTC CASSPHARAGGSYEQYF
few TRBJ1-3 TRBD1 TRBV27 TGTGCCAGCAGTTGGGACAGGGGAAACACCATATATTTT CASSWDRGNTIYF
few TRBJ1-5 . TRBV27 TGTGCCAGCAGTTTATCCGTGCATAGCAATCAGCCCCAGCATTTT CASSLSVHSNQPQHF
. TRBJ2-7 TRBD1 TRBV6-1 TGTGCCAGTCCCGGACAGGGAGTGCAGTACTTC CASPGQGVQYF
few TRBJ1-6 TRBD1 TRBV14 TGTGCCAGCAGCCACCATAGGACAGGGGGCAATTCACCCCTCCACTTT CASSHHRTGGNSPLHF
few TRBJ1-2 TRBD1 TRBV29-1 TGCAGCGTTGGCCCTTCCACAGGGGGCACTATCTATGGCTACACCTTC CSVGPSTGGTIYGYTF
few TRBJ2-7 TRBD2 TRBV20-1 TGCAGTGCCCATAGCGGGAGAAGAACCTACGAGCAGTACTTC CSAHSGRRTYEQYF
many TRBJ2-3 . TRBV2 TGTGCCACGGAAACAGATACGCAGTATTTT CATETDTQYF
once TRBJ2-1 TRBD1 TRBV19 TGTGCCAGTAGTATTCTGGGACAGGGATACAATGAGCAGTTCTTC CASSILGQGYNEQFF
. TRBJ2-1 TRBD2 TRBV5-1 TGCGCCAGCAGCTCGGGGGGGCCTAGATACAATGAGCAGTTCTTC CASSSGGPRYNEQFF
. TRBJ2-1 TRBD1 TRBV7-7 TGTGCTAGCAGCCTCCGGGACAGGGATTATGAGCGGTTCTTC CASSLRDRDYERFF